The present entry profiles one TCR beta chain with its context. Its specificity is unknown. This entry belongs to a study of T cell responses to AZD1222 COVID-19 vaccine. As for the study in general: The study pooled second doses at about 4 or about 12 weeks. Points from the study as a whole: Baseline testing showed seropositivity in only six AZD1222 recipients. Nearly half of spike-specific TCRs reportedly go after variant regions that carry no mutations.

Clones were read by immunoSEQ multiplex PCR, and TCRdb kept only the in-frame ones, dropping some. The sample carries roughly 150,000 clones, about 92% recorded once. Germline loops: CDR1 MNHNY, CDR2 SVGAGI (reference sequence). This CDR3 is built from 13 residues. With V trimmed by 6 bases and J by 5 bases, 6 bases remained unmatched. The sequencing used peripheral blood, collected on day 0 of AZD1222 vaccination. V is TRBV6-6 and J is TRBJ2-7, with 8 bases identical to TRBD2. This clonotype was sampled from an adult in good health. The CDR3 region has the DNA TGTGCCAGCAGCACCGGGACTAGGAACGAGCAGTACTTC. Translation gives CASSTGTRNEQYF.